The 32 T cell receptor beta chains reported below all come from one sample, sequenced in a study of beta chain features in type 1 diabetes. General study points: Shortening that was moderate but significant affected the TCRB CDR3s of Type 1 diabetes patients in all four CD4+ subsets.

The sequenced template was cDNA made from the entire isolated RNA. Sequencing used immunoSEQ multiplex PCR; TCRdb keeps in-frame clones, though not all of them. Of around 180,000 clones in the sample, approximately 8% were seen once. Their recognized antigens are unknown. The sequenced material came from central memory CD4+ T cells from blood. The receptors shown here come from a man between 18 and 29 years old with type 1 diabetes.

This clone occurred a few times. The genes are TRBV18 and TRBJ2-1, with 8 bases aligning to TRBD2. V lost 7 bases, J lost 8 bases, and 7 bases stayed unmatched. Germline CDR1 reads KGHSH; CDR2 reads LQKENI. The length of the CDR3 is 13 residues. In DNA form, the CDR3 reads TGTGCCAGCTTTTCCGGGACTAGTGATGAGCAGTTCTTC. As protein: CASFSGTSDEQFF.

There are many counts of this clone. Other DNA sequences in the sample encode the same CDR3. This chain uses TRBV7-9 with TRBJ1-5; TRBD1 agrees at 11 bases. The ends lost 5 bases at V and 4 bases at J; junction bases unmatched: 7. This CDR3 is 16 amino acids long. The germline CDR1 and CDR2 sequences are SEHNR and FQNEAQ (reference sequence). CDR3 coding DNA: TGTGCCAGCAGCAGGACAGGGGGCGCGGGGAATCAGCCCCAGCATTTT. Amino acids: CASSRTGGAGNQPQHF. The entire variable domain, with the rest obtained from reference TRBV7-9 and TRBJ1-5, is as follows: DTGVSQNPRHKITKRGQNVTFRCDPISEHNRLYWYRQTLGQGPEFLTYFQNEAQLEKSRLLSDRFSAERPKGSFSTLEIQRTEQGDSAMYLCASSRTGGAGNQPQHFGDGTRLSIL.

This clone was picked up many times. The chain combines TRBV15 with TRBJ2-1; D is unresolved. V lost 5 bases to trimming and J lost 8 bases, with 13 bases between them. Germline V gene lookup returns CDR1 LNHNV and CDR2 YYDKDF (reference sequence). The CDR3 spans 13 residues. In DNA form, the CDR3 reads TGTGCCACCAGCCCCCGAGTAGCACATGAGCAGTTCTTC. Translated, it gives CATSPRVAHEQFF.

V usage is TRBV5-1 and J usage is TRBJ1-1; 9 bases align to TRBD1. V lost 4 bases, J lost 2 bases, and 12 bases stayed unmatched. CDR3 length: 17 residues. In germline, CDR1 is SGHRS, CDR2 YFSETQ. CDR3 protein: CASSQARGQGGNTEAFF. The CDR3 DNA follows: TGCGCCAGCAGCCAGGCCCGGGGACAGGGCGGCAACACTGAAGCTTTCTTT.

This clone was detected ten times or more. The chain recombines TRBV4-3 with TRBJ1-2; TRBD1 might be the D (6 bases). V gave up 0 bases and J gave up 8 bases, with 16 bases separating them. Looked up from germline, CDR1 is LGHNA and CDR2 is YSLEER. CDR3 length: 15 residues. The CDR3 sequence: CASSQEMQTGGGYTF. Here the CDR3 DNA reads TGCGCCAGCAGCCAAGAAATGCAGACTGGGGGCGGCTACACCTTC.

The rearrangement joins TRBV5-1 to TRBJ1-4; 9 nucleotides agree with TRBD1. The germline V gene has CDR1 SGHRS and CDR2 YFSETQ. After removal of 4 bases from V and 8 bases from J, the junction contained 6 bases not matched to a gene. There are 14 residues in the CDR3. The CDR3 DNA sequence: TGCGCCAGCAGCCTAGGACAGGGGCGAGAAAAACTGTTTTTT. As protein: CASSLGQGREKLFF. The full variable domain, in which reference TRBV5-1 and TRBJ1-4 provide the parts outside the CDR3, is KAGVTQTPRYLIKTRGQQVTLSCSPISGHRSVSWYQQTPGQGLQFLFEYFSETQRNKGNFPGRFSGRQFSNSRSEMNVSTLELGDSALYLCASSLGQGREKLFFGSGTQLSVL.

This clone was observed a few times. The chain employs TRBV5-1 and TRBJ2-1, with TRBD2 identical over 9 bases. From germline, CDR1 is SGHRS and CDR2 YFSETQ. The CDR3 is made up of 17 amino acids. V gave up 4 bases and J gave up 7 bases; unmatched junction bases: 15. This chain's CDR3 is CASSLFTTGTSSNEQFF. DNA of the CDR3: TGCGCCAGCAGCCTATTTACTACCGGGACTAGCTCGAATGAGCAGTTCTTC.

This clone has a handful of counts. The V call is TRBV4-2, the J call TRBJ2-3; no clear D gene. This CDR3 has 13 amino acids. V gave up 0 bases and J gave up 4 bases, with 5 bases separating them. Germline CDR1 reads LGHNA; CDR2 reads YNFKEQ. The CDR3 loop reads CASSQEFSDTQYF. The DNA for the CDR3 is TGTGCCAGCAGCCAAGAGTTCTCAGATACGCAGTATTTT.

This clone was found a few times. At one of its ends the junction is not consistent with the germline gene, which may arise from a read error. This rearrangement joins TRBV7-6 to TRBJ2-1; D is perhaps TRBD2 (5 bases). This CDR3 region has 15 residues. Per the germline V gene, CDR1 is SGHVS and CDR2 is FNYEAQ. The CDR3 DNA reads TGTGCCAGCAGCCTAGCCTTAGCCTCCTACAATGAGCAGTTCTTC. Translation gives CASSLALASYNEQFF.

This clone turned up a few times. The chain uses TRBV4-2 and TRBJ2-7, with D hard to call. Germline lookup yields CDR1 LGHNA and CDR2 YNFKEQ. The V end was cut by 4 bases, the J end by 3 bases, with 10 bases between. This CDR3 has 13 residues. The CDR3 loop is CASSLTVLYEQYF. CDR3 in DNA: TGTGCCAGCAGCCTCACAGTCCTCTACGAGCAGTACTTC.

This clone was observed at least ten times. The chain links TRBV5-1 to TRBJ2-7; 8 bases line up with TRBD1. This CDR3 contains 15 residues. Germline trimming cut 4 bases from V and 2 bases from J; bases unmatched to any gene: 8. CDR1 is SGHRS, CDR2 YFSETQ, per germline. The CDR3 loop reads CASSPGQGETYEQYF. The DNA for the CDR3 is TGCGCCAGCAGCCCAGGACAGGGAGAGACCTACGAGCAGTACTTC.

This chain links TRBV7-2 with TRBJ2-7; D is possibly TRBD1 (5 bases). The CDR3 extends over 15 amino acids. Trimming pared 5 bases from V and 4 bases from J, leaving 18 bases between. Looked up from germline, CDR1 is SGHTA and CDR2 is FQGNSA. CDR3 loop: CASSNPARARYEQYF. The CDR3 DNA reads as TGTGCCAGCAGCAATCCGGCCAGGGCCAGATACGAGCAGTACTTC.

This clone was seen a handful of times. The chain couples TRBV19 to TRBJ1-5; 8 nucleotides align to TRBD1. Looked up from germline, CDR1 is LNHDA and CDR2 is SQIVND (reference sequence). Trimming took 10 bases from V and 5 from J; bases not matched to a gene: 7. There are 13 residues in the CDR3. The CDR3 protein is CATTDRDYQPQHF. CDR3 bases: TGTGCCACTACGGACAGGGACTATCAGCCCCAGCATTTT.

V usage is TRBV18 and J usage is TRBJ1-1; D gene unclear. Trimming stripped 3 bases from V and 8 bases from J, with 19 bases between. The CDR3 spans 15 residues. The germline CDR1 and CDR2 sequences are KGHSH and LQKENI. The chain's CDR3 is CASSPVIQKEVEAFF. CDR3 nucleotides: TGTGCCAGCTCACCGGTAATACAGAAAGAAGTCGAAGCTTTCTTT.

J is TRBJ2-7 and V is TRBV21-1; the D call in the table, TRBD1, was not verified against the DNA. TRBV21-1 is an annotated pseudogene. This CDR3 comprises 13 residues. Here the CDR3 DNA reads TGTGCCAGCATCCGGGACATAGTCTACGAGCAGTACTTC. Protein sequence: CASIRDIVYEQYF.

The V and J genes are TRBV28 and TRBJ1-5, with D tentatively TRBD1 (5 bases). V gave up 2 bases and J gave up 0 bases, with 14 bases separating them. CDR3 length equals 17 residues. Germline values: CDR1 MDHEN, CDR2 SYDVKM. This CDR3 reads CASSLRGNPVSNQPQHF. The CDR3 DNA sequence: TGTGCCAGCAGTTTACGGGGGAATCCCGTTAGCAATCAGCCCCAGCATTTT.

This clone was seen a handful of times. The V call is TRBV29-1, the J call TRBJ2-1; D gene ambiguous. The length of the CDR3 is 12 residues. V was trimmed by 4 bases and J by 2 bases, leaving 6 bases between them. CDR1 is SQVTM, CDR2 ANQGSEA, per germline. CDR3 DNA sequence: TGCAGCGTTGGGCAGGCCTACAATGAGCAGTTCTTC. This gives the protein CSVGQAYNEQFF.

The chain is built from TRBV4-3 and TRBJ1-6, with TRBD1 matching over 8 bases. Unmatched junction bases numbered 5, after V lost 3 bases and J lost 7 bases. Germline V lookup: CDR1 LGHNA, CDR2 YSLEER. This CDR3 comprises 15 residues. This chain's CDR3 is CASSHYGQGNSPLHF. In DNA form, the CDR3 reads TGCGCCAGCAGCCATTATGGACAGGGCAATTCACCCCTCCACTTT.

This clone has only a few counts. The gene calls are TRBV18 and TRBJ1-3; 7 bases match TRBD1. The ends lost 3 bases at V and 0 bases at J; junction bases unmatched: 5. The germline V gene encodes CDR1 KGHSH and CDR2 LQKENI. The CDR3 has 16 amino acids. This CDR3 reads CASSPSTGNSGNTIYF. The CDR3 DNA reads as TGTGCCAGCTCACCTTCGACAGGGAACTCTGGAAACACCATATATTTT.

This clone has more than one count but fewer than ten. The J gene is TRBJ2-2, the V gene TRBV11-2, with TRBD2 as a possible D gene (7 bases). The CDR3 is made up of 16 amino acids. CDR1 is SGHAT, CDR2 FQNNGV, per germline. V dropped 5 bases and J dropped 7 bases, with 20 bases sitting between them. The CDR3 sequence: CASSKLGGGVHGELFF. Here the CDR3 DNA reads TGTGCCAGCAGCAAACTAGGGGGAGGGGTGCACGGGGAGCTGTTTTTT.

This clone was picked up a small number of times. V and J are TRBV6-5 and TRBJ2-1, with D tentatively TRBD1 (5 bases). CDR3 length equals 14 residues. The V gene lost 5 bases and the J gene lost 0 bases, with 8 bases spanning the gap. CDR1 is MNHEY and CDR2 is SVGAGI in the germline V gene. This CDR3 reads CASSRQSSYNEQFF. CDR3 nucleotides: TGTGCCAGCAGTCGACAGAGCTCCTACAATGAGCAGTTCTTC.

V is TRBV9 and J is TRBJ1-2, with D unclear. The germline V gene encodes CDR1 SGDLS and CDR2 YYNGEE. V was trimmed by 3 bases and J by 1 base, leaving 13 bases between them. The CDR3 is made up of 15 amino acids. CDR3 loop: CASSGVSAFNYGYTF. CDR3 bases: TGTGCCAGCAGCGGAGTGTCAGCGTTTAACTATGGCTACACCTTC.

Many counts were recorded for this clone. CDR3 loop: CASRTRDDRGGSYNEQFF. As DNA, the CDR3 is TGTGCCAGCAGAACGAGGGACGACAGGGGTGGTTCCTACAATGAGCAGTTCTTC. The genes are TRBV2 and TRBJ2-1; 8 bases match TRBD1. Germline CDR1 is SNHLY and CDR2 is FYNNEI. This CDR3 region has 18 residues. V gave up 6 bases and J gave up 1 base; unmatched junction bases: 14.

This clone was seen a handful of times. The chain has TRBV7-6 and TRBJ2-5; no reliable D call. The CDR3 length is 13 residues. V was cut by 1 base and J by 5 bases, with 8 bases left in between. CDR1 and CDR2 from the germline V gene are SGHVS and FNYEAQ. The CDR3 protein is CASSLGHTETQYF. CDR3 nucleotides: TGTGCCAGCAGCTTAGGGCATACGGAGACCCAGTACTTC.

This clone was seen a handful of times. The rearrangement uses TRBV19 and TRBJ2-7, with TRBD1 as a possible D gene (5 bases). The CDR3 has 14 residues. The V end lost 4 bases, the J end lost 3 bases, and 13 bases lay between the germline ends. The germline CDR1 and CDR2 sequences are LNHDA and SQIVND (reference sequence). CDR3 sequence (DNA): TGTGCCAGTAGTAACAGGTTGGGCGGCTACGAGCAGTACTTC. Amino acid sequence: CASSNRLGGYEQYF.

The chain uses TRBV11-2 and TRBJ1-2; D is perhaps TRBD1 (5 bases). Deletions cut 1 base from V and 6 bases from J, with 12 bases between. Looked up from germline, CDR1 is SGHAT and CDR2 is FQNNGV. The CDR3 covers 14 residues. Here the CDR3 reads CASSLGRGQDGYTF. The CDR3 nucleotides read TGTGCCAGCAGCTTAGGGAGGGGCCAAGATGGCTACACCTTC.

The chain uses TRBV5-4 and TRBJ2-7, with D tentatively TRBD2 (7 bases). Germline V CDR1 and CDR2: SGHNT, YYREEE (reference sequence). The CDR3 is made up of 16 amino acids. The V end was cut by 3 bases, the J end by 0 bases, with 16 bases between. The CDR3 here is CASSSPGGGSSYEQYF. CDR3 DNA: TGTGCCAGCAGCTCCCCGGGGGGCGGGAGCTCCTACGAGCAGTACTTC.

This clone was counted a few times. The chain couples TRBV5-1 to TRBJ1-1; D might be TRBD1 (5 bases). From germline, CDR1 is SGHRS and CDR2 YFSETQ. The ends were cut back, 1 base at V and 5 bases at J, with 12 bases in the middle. The CDR3 has 14 amino acids. Written as DNA, the CDR3 is TGCGCCAGCAGCTTGCGGGGGATGGAAACTGAAGCTTTCTTT. Its translation: CASSLRGMETEAFF.

This clone was counted between two and nine times. This sequence joins TRBV30 and TRBJ1-6; D gene ambiguous. Trimming pared 0 bases from V and 6 bases from J, leaving 6 bases between. The germline V gene encodes CDR1 GTSNPN and CDR2 SVGIG (reference sequence). CDR3 length equals 13 residues. CDR3 nucleotide sequence: TGTGCCTGGAGTGTGGGCCCTAATTCACCCCTCCACTTT. Translating gives CAWSVGPNSPLHF.

The chain's CDR3 is CVVGRNQPQHF. The DNA for the CDR3 is TGTGTGGTTGGGAGAAATCAGCCCCAGCATTTT. The chain uses TRBV30 and TRBJ1-5, with D unresolved. The CDR3 contains 11 residues. Germline V gene sequence: CDR1 GTSNPN, CDR2 SVGIG (reference sequence).

This clone was counted only a few times. The chain uses TRBV29-1 and TRBJ2-1, with D uncertain. CDR3 length equals 12 residues. V was clipped by 1 base and J by 6 bases, with 7 bases between them. The germline gives CDR1 SQVTM, CDR2 ANQGSEA. The CDR3 DNA sequence: TGCAGCGTTGAAGGACTCGGCAATGAGCAGTTCTTC. This translates into CSVEGLGNEQFF.

The V call is TRBV4-3, the J call TRBJ2-2, with 8 bases aligning to TRBD2. The trim removed 0 bases at V and 1 base at J, leaving 4 bases unmatched. Germline V gives CDR1 LGHNA, CDR2 YSLEER. The CDR3 covers 17 residues. The CDR3 protein is CASSQDLSGGNTGELFF. Written as DNA, the CDR3 is TGCGCCAGCAGCCAAGATCTCAGCGGGGGGAACACCGGGGAGCTGTTTTTT.